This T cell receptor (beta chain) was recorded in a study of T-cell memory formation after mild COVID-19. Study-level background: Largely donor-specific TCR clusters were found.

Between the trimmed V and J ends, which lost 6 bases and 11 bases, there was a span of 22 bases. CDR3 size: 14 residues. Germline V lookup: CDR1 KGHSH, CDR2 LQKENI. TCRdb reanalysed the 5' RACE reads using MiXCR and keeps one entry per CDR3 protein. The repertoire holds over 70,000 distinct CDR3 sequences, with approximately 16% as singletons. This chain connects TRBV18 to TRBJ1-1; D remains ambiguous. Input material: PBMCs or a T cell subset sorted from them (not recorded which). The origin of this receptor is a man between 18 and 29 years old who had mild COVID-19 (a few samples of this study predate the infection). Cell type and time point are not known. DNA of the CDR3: TGTGCCAGCTCCCCCCAGTGGCGGATTGGGGAGGCTTTCTTT. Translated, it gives CASSPQWRIGEAFF.